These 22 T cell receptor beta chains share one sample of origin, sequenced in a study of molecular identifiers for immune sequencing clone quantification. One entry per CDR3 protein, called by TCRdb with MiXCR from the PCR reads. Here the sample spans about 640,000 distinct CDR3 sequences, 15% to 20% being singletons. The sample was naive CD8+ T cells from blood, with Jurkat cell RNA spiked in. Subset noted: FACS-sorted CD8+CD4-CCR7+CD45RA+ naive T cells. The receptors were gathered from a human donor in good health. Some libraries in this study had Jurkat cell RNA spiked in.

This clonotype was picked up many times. CDR3 bases: TGCAGTGCCCCCGGGACGGACTCCTACGAGCAGTACTTC. As protein: CSAPGTDSYEQYF. This chain joins TRBV20-1 and TRBJ2-7; the D call may be TRBD1 or TRBD2 (5 bases each). V was clipped by 6 bases and J by 0 bases, with 12 bases between them. This CDR3 has 13 residues. Germline V gene data show CDR1 as DFQATT and CDR2 as SNEGSKA (reference sequence).

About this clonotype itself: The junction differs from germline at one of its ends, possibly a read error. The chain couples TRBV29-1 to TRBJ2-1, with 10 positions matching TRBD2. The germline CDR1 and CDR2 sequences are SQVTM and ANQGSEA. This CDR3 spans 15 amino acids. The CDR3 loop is CSVSSSGRGGNGQFF. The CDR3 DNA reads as TGCAGCGTTTCTTCTAGCGGGAGAGGGGGCAATGGGCAGTTCTTC.

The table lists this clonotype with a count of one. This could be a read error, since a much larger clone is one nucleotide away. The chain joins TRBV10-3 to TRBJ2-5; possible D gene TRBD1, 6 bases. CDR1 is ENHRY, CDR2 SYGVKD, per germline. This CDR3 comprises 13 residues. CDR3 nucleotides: TGTGCCATCAGTGAGACAGGGTCCGAGACCCTGTACTTC. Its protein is CAISETGSETLYF.

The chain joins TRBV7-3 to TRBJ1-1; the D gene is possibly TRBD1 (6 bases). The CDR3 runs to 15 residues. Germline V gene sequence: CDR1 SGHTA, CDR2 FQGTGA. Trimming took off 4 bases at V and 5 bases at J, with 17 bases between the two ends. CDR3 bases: TGTGCCAGCAGCTGGGCGGGGGGGCCTGGTACTGAAGCTTTCTTT. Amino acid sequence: CASSWAGGPGTEAFF. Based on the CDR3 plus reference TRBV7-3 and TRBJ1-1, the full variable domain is GAGVSQTPSNKVTEKGKYVELRCDPISGHTALYWYRQSLGQGPEFLIYFQGTGAADDSGLPNDRFFAVRPEGSVSTLKIQRTERGDSAVYLCASSWAGGPGTEAFFGQGTRLTVV.

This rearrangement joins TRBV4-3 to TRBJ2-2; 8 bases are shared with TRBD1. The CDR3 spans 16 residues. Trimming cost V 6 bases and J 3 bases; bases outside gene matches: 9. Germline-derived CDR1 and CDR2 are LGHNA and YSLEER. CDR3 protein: CASRSHRGYDTGELFF. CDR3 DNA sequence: TGCGCCAGCAGATCCCACAGGGGGTATGACACCGGGGAGCTGTTTTTT.

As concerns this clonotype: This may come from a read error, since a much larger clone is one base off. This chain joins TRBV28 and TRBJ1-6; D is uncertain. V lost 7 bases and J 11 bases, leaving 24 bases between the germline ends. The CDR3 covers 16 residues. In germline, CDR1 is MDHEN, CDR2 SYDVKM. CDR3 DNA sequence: TGTGCCAGCATCTATCACTCGGCCACCCCTCGTCCACCCCTCCACTTT. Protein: CASIYHSATPRPPLHF.

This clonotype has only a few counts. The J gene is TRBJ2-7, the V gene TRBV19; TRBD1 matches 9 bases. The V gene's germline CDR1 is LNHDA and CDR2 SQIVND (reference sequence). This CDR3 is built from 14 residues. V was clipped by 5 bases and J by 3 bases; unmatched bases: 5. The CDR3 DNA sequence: TGTGCCAGTAGTTGGGGACAGGGAATCTACGAGCAGTACTTC. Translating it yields CASSWGQGIYEQYF. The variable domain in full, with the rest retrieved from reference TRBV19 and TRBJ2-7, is DGGITQSPKYLFRKEGQNVTLSCEQNLNHDAMYWYRQDPGQGLRLIYYSQIVNDFQKGDIAEGYSVSREKKESFPLTVTSAQKNPTAFYLCASSWGQGIYEQYFGPGTRLTVT.

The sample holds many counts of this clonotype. CDR3 DNA: TGTGCCAGCAGCTTAGGACGGACGGCGAGGTGGGAAAAACTGTTTTTT. Protein sequence: CASSLGRTARWEKLFF. J is TRBJ1-4 and V is TRBV11-2, with D uncertain. This CDR3 has 16 residues. Germline CDR1 and CDR2: SGHAT and FQNNGV. V was cut by 1 base and J by 8 bases, with 17 bases left in between.

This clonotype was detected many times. CDR3 sequence: CASSQEFGYEQYF. CDR3 DNA: TGCGCCAGCAGCCAAGAGTTCGGCTACGAGCAGTACTTC. This chain uses TRBV4-3 with TRBJ2-7; D not certain. Germline V lookup: CDR1 LGHNA, CDR2 YSLEER. This CDR3 has 13 amino acids. V lost 0 bases and J 3 bases, leaving 6 bases between the germline ends.

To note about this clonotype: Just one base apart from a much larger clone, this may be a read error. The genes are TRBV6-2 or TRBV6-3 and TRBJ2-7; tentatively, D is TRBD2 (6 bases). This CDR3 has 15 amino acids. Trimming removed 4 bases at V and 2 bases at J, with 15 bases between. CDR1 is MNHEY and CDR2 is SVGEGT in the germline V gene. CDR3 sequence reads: CASSSLTGATYEQYF. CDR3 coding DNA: TGTGCCAGCAGTTCCCTTACGGGAGCCACCTACGAGCAGTACTTC.

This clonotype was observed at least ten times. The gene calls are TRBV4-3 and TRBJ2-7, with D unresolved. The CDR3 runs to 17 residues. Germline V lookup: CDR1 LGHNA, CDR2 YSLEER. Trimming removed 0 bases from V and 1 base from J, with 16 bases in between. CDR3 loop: CASSQDLDVPFSYEQYF. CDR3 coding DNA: TGCGCCAGCAGCCAAGATCTTGACGTCCCGTTTTCCTACGAGCAGTACTTC.

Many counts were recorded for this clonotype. The CDR3 DNA is TGCAGCGTTGACGGACAGGGTCTAGAGAATGAGCAGTTCTTC. Its protein is CSVDGQGLENEQFF. The chain joins TRBV29-1 to TRBJ2-1, with 8 bases that match TRBD1. CDR1 is SQVTM and CDR2 is ANQGSEA in the germline V gene. Trimming cost V 3 bases and J 7 bases; bases outside gene matches: 8. The CDR3 has 14 amino acids.

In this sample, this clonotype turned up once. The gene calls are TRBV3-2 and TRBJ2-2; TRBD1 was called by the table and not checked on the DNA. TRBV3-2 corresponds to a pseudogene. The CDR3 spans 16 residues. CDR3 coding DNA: TGTGCCACCAAACTCCGGGGCAGTGACTACACCGGGGAGCTGTTTTTT. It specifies CATKLRGSDYTGELFF.

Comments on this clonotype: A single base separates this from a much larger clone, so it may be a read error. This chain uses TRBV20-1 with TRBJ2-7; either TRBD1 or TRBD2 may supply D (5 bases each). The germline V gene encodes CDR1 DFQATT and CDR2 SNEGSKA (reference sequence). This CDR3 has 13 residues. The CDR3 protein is CSAAGTFSYEQHF. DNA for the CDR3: TGCAGTGCTGCCGGGACGTTCTCCTACGAGCAGCACTTC.

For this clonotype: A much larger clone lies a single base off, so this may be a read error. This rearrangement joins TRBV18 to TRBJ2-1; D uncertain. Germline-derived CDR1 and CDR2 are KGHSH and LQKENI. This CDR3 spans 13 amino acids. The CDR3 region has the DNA TGTGCCAGCCCACCAGGTGGGCCGAATGAGCAGTTCTTC. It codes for CASPPGGPNEQFF.

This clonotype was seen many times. The CDR3 loop is CASSYSGASAGGGSGANVLTF. CDR3 in DNA: TGTGCCAGCAGTTACTCAGGGGCATCGGCAGGGGGGGGTTCTGGGGCCAACGTCCTGACTTTC. The chain combines TRBV6-5 with TRBJ2-6; D could derive from TRBD1 or TRBD2 (7 bases each). The CDR3 is 21 amino acids. Germline V gene lookup returns CDR1 MNHEY and CDR2 SVGAGI. V lost 0 bases to trimming and J lost 1 base, with 22 bases between them.

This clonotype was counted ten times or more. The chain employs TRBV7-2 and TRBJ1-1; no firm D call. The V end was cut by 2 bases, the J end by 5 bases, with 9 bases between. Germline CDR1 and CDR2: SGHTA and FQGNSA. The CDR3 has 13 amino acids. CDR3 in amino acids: CASSLMARTEAFF. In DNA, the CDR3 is TGTGCCAGCAGCTTAATGGCCAGAACTGAAGCTTTCTTT.

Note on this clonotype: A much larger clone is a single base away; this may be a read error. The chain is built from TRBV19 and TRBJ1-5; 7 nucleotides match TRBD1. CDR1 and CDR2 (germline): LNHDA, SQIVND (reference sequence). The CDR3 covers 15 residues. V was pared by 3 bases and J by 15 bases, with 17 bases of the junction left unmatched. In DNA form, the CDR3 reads TGTGCCAGTAGTATTGCACAAACAGGGGTGGAGGCCCGGCATTTT. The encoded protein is CASSIAQTGVEARHF. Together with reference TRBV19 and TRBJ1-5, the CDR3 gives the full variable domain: DGGITQSPKYLFRKEGQNVTLSCEQNLNHDAMYWYRQDPGQGLRLIYYSQIVNDFQKGDIAEGYSVSREKKESFPLTVTSAQKNPTAFYLCASSIAQTGVEARHFGDGTRLSIL.

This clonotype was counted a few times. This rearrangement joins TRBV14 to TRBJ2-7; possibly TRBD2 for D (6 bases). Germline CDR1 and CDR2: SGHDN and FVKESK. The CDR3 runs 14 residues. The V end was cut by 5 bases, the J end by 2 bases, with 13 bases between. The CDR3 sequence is CASSALGTPYEQYF. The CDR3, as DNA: TGTGCCAGCAGCGCGTTAGGGACTCCCTACGAGCAGTACTTC.

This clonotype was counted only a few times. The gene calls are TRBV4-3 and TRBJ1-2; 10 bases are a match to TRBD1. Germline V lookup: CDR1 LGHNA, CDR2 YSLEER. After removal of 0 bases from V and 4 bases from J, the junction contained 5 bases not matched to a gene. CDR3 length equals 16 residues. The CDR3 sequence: CASSQDRDRGLYGYTF. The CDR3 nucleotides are TGCGCCAGCAGCCAAGATCGAGACAGGGGGCTCTATGGCTACACCTTC.

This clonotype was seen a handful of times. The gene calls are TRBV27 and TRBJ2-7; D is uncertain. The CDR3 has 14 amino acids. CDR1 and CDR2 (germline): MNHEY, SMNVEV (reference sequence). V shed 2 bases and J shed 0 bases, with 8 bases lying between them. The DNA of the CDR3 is TGTGCCAGCAGTTTACTGGGGAACTCCTACGAGCAGTACTTC. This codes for CASSLLGNSYEQYF.

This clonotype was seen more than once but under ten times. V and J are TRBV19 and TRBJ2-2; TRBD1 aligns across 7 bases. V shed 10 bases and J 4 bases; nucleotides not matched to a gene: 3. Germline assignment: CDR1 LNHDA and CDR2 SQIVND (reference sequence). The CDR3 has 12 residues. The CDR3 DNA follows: TGTGCCACCGGGACAGCCACCGGGGAGCTGTTTTTT. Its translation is CATGTATGELFF.